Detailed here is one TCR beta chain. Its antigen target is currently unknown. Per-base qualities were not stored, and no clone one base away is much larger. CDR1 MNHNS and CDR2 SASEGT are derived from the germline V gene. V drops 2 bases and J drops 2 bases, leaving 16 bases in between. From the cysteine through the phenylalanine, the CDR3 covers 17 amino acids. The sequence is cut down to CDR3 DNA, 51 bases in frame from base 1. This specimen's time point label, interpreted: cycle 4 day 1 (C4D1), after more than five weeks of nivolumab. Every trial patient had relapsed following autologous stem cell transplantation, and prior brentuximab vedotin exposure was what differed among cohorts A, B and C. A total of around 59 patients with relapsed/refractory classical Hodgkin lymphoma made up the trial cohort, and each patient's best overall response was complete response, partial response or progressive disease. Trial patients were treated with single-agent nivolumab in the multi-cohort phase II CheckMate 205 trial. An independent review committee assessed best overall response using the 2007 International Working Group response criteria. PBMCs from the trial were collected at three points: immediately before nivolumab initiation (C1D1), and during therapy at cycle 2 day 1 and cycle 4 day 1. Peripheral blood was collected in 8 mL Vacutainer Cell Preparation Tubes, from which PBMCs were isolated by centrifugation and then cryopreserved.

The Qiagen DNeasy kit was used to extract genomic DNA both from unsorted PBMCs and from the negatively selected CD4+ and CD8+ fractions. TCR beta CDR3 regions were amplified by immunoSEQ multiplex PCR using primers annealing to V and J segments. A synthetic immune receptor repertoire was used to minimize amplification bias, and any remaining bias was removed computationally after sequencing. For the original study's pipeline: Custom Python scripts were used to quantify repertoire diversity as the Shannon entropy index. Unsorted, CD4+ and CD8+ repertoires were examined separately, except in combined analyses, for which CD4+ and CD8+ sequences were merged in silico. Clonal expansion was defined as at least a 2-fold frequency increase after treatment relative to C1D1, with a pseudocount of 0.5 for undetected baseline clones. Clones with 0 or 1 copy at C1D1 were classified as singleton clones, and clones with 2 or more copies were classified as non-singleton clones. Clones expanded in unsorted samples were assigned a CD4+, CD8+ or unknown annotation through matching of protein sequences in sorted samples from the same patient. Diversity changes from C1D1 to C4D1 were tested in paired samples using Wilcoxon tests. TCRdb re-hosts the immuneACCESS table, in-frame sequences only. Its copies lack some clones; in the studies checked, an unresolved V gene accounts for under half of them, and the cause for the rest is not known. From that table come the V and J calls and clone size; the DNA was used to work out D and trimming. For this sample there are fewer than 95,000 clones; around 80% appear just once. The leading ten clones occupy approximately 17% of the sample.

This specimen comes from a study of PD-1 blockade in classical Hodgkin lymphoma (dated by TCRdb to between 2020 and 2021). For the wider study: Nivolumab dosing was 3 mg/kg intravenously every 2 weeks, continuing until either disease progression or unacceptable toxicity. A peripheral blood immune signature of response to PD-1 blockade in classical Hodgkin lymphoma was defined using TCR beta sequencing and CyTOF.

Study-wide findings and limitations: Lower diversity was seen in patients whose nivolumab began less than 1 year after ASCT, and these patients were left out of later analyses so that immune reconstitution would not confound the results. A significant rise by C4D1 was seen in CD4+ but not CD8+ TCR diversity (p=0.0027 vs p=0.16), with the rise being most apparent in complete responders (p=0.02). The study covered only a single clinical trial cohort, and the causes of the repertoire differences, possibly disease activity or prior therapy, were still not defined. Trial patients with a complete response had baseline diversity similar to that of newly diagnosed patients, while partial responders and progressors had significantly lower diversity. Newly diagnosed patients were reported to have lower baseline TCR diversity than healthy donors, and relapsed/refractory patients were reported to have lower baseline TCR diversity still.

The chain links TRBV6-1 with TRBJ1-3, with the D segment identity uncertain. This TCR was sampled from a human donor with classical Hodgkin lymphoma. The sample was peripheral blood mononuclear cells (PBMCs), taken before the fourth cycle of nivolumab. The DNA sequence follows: TGTGCCAGCAGTGAACGACCCCCCGGACTGGCTGGAAACACCATATATTTT. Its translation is CASSERPPGLAGNTIYF.